Each of the 7 T cell receptor beta chains below was sequenced from the same sample in a study of cytomegalovirus exposure and HLA in healthy donors. 60 Vbeta and 13 Jbeta primers were used in PCR. Some clones are missing from TCRdb's copy, which holds only in-frame ones; the method was immunoSEQ multiplex PCR. Of 60,000 to 75,000 clones in the sample, 65% to 90% were seen once. Specimen: PBMCs. These receptors came from a female donor in good health and CMV-seronegative.

The CDR3 region is CASSFGHIYGYTF. The CDR3 DNA is TGTGCCAGCAGTTTCGGACACATATATGGCTACACCTTC. V gene TRBV6-5 combines with J gene TRBJ1-2, with a possible D match to TRBD1 (5 bases). Germline values: CDR1 MNHEY, CDR2 SVGAGI. CDR3 length: 13 residues. The V gene lost 4 bases and the J gene lost 5 bases, with 11 bases spanning the gap.

V gene TRBV7-3 combines with J gene TRBJ1-1; 12 nucleotides agree with TRBD1. The trim removed 0 bases at V and 4 bases at J, leaving 3 bases unmatched. CDR1 and CDR2 (germline): SGHTA, FQGTGA. The CDR3 is made up of 16 amino acids. As DNA, the CDR3 is TGTGCCAGCAGCTTAACCCGGGACAGGGGGCCCACTGAAGCTTTCTTT. This codes for CASSLTRDRGPTEAFF. Full variable domain (rest looked up from reference TRBV7-3 and TRBJ1-1): GAGVSQTPSNKVTEKGKYVELRCDPISGHTALYWYRQSLGQGPEFLIYFQGTGAADDSGLPNDRFFAVRPEGSVSTLKIQRTERGDSAVYLCASSLTRDRGPTEAFFGQGTRLTVV.

In regard to this clone: Other DNA sequences in this specimen translate into the identical CDR3. The chain joins TRBV7-9 to TRBJ2-1, with 8 positions matching TRBD2. V lost 2 bases, J lost 10 bases, and 7 bases stayed unmatched. Germline assignment: CDR1 SEHNR and CDR2 FQNEAQ (reference sequence). The CDR3 totals 14 residues. CDR3 residues: CASSLSGSRREQFF. For the CDR3, the DNA is TGTGCCAGCAGCTTAAGCGGGAGTAGACGAGAGCAGTTCTTC.

J is TRBJ2-5 and V is TRBV7-8; possible D gene TRBD2, 6 bases. This CDR3 spans 15 amino acids. From germline, CDR1 is SGHVS and CDR2 FQNEAQ. Trimming cost V 7 bases and J 1 base, with 16 bases left between them. The CDR3: CASTQTRTIQETQYF. The DNA of the CDR3 is TGTGCCAGCACCCAAACCCGGACTATCCAAGAGACCCAGTACTTC.

In its sample, this clone was seen a few times. This sample also contains other DNA sequences that code for the same CDR3. V is TRBV30 and J is TRBJ2-5; weak D call: TRBD2 (6 bases). The CDR3 covers 13 residues. CDR1 and CDR2 (germline): GTSNPN, SVGIG (reference sequence). V lost 0 bases and J 3 bases, leaving 8 bases between the germline ends. CDR3 amino acids: CAWSVREKETQYF. DNA of the CDR3: TGTGCCTGGAGTGTACGGGAGAAAGAGACCCAGTACTTC.

The chain employs TRBV4-1 and TRBJ2-3; the D gene is possibly TRBD1 (5 bases). The V gene's germline CDR1 is MGHRA and CDR2 YSYEKL. V was clipped by 1 base and J by 1 base, with 12 bases between them. This CDR3 has 16 amino acids. The CDR3 loop reads CASSQVTDRRTDTQYF. As DNA, the CDR3 is TGCGCCAGCAGCCAAGTAACCGACAGACGCACAGATACGCAGTATTTT.

Note on this clone: Compared with germline, one end of the junction differs, possibly owing to a read error. Other DNA variants within this sample encode the same CDR3. This chain joins TRBV7-2 and TRBJ1-4; tentatively, D is TRBD1 (6 bases). Per the germline V gene, CDR1 is SGHTA and CDR2 is FQGNSA. The CDR3 loop spans 16 amino acids. CDR3 in amino acids: CASSLYGQSTNEKLFF. The CDR3 DNA reads TGTGCCAGCAGCTTATACGGACAGTCAACCAATGAAAAACTGTTTTTT.